The present T cell receptor (beta chain) was sequenced within a study of blood T cell repertoires in COVID-19. About the research overall: Samples taken during acute and convalescent COVID-19 were collected in the United States, Italy and Spain. Nucleic acid was either cDNA or gDNA, and it came from T cells, B-cell-depleted T cells, or PBMCs.

The data were produced by immunoSEQ multiplex PCR, yet TCRdb's version contains in-frame clones alone and is incomplete. There are about 150,000 clones in the sample; about 86% occur only once, and 7.3% lies in the top ten. The CDR3 sequence is 17 residues long. The V and J ends lost 2 bases and 1 base respectively, with 17 bases between them. Looked up from germline, CDR1 is ENHRY and CDR2 is SYGVKD. Individuals drawn from 24 US areas were about 18 to 100 years old. Cohorts were assigned according to the clinical history that participants reported. The clonotype comes from a man aged 50 to 60 who had recovered from COVID-19. Sequenced input: PBMCs or T cells enriched from blood (not recorded which). The chain links TRBV10-3 to TRBJ2-5; TRBD2 might be the D (6 bases). The DNA of the CDR3 is TGTGCCATCAGTGAGGAACTTACTAGCACCCTCCAAGAGACCCAGTACTTC. The encoded protein is CAISEELTSTLQETQYF.